Listed below are T cell receptor beta chains from one sample, sequenced in a study of shared clonotypes between healthy human individuals. TCRdb's copy holds only in-frame clones and misses some; the assay was immunoSEQ multiplex PCR. The sample carries about 500,000 clones, 77% recorded once. Sequenced: PBMCs. These TCRs come from a woman in her 40s in good health. Some clones in this sample may be carry-over from other donors' samples. Each CDR3 is given with its conserved first and last residue. The order of the fields is J gene, D gene, V gene, clone size, CDR3 DNA, CDR3 protein. D genes are given only for firm matches. Clone size is given for some rows only: seen once, a few or many times, or a class if the clone is expanded.

>TRBJ2-1|TRBD1|TRBV29-1|.
TGCAGCGTTCACCGGGACAGGGGGGCTGAGCAGTTCTTC
CSVHRDRGAEQFF
>TRBJ2-7|TRBD1|TRBV19|.
TGTGCCAGTAGCATTCGCTCCCCGGGACAGGGAATTTACGAGCAGTACTTC
CASSIRSPGQGIYEQYF
>TRBJ1-5|.|TRBV5-1|.
TGCGCCAGCAGCCCGGAGGGGCGGGGAGGTCAGCCCCAGCATTTT
CASSPEGRGGQPQHF
>TRBJ1-4|.|TRBV19|few
TGTGCCAGCGGACGGGTTAATGAAAAACTGTTTTTT
CASGRVNEKLFF
>TRBJ2-7|.|TRBV9|few
TGTGCCAGCAGCCCCCGGGGGTCTAGCGAGTACGAGCAGTACTTC
CASSPRGSSEYEQYF
>TRBJ2-7|.|TRBV7-9|.
TGTGCCAGCAGCTTAGGTGCGTACGAGCAGTACTTC
CASSLGAYEQYF
>TRBJ2-5|.|TRBV6-6|.
TGTGCCAGCAGTTACACCCAAGAGACCCAGTACTTC
CASSYTQETQYF
>TRBJ2-1|TRBD2|TRBV6-1|.
TGTGCCAGCAGTACACTAGCGGGAGGATACAATGAGCAGTTCTTC
CASSTLAGGYNEQFF
>TRBJ2-3|TRBD2|TRBV2|.
TGTGCCAGCAGTTCTAGGGGACTAGCGGGTAATACAGATACGCAGTATTTT
CASSSRGLAGNTDTQYF
>TRBJ2-2|.|TRBV19|.
TGTGCCAGTAGTATAAGTGAGGGCGGGGAGCTGTTTTTT
CASSISEGGELFF
>TRBJ2-7|.|TRBV18|.
TGTGCCAGCTCAAAACTAGATTACGAGCAGTACTTC
CASSKLDYEQYF
>TRBJ1-2|.|TRBV20-1|.
TGCAGTGCTAGAGCGACAGGCGGCTACACCTTC
CSARATGGYTF
>TRBJ2-7|.|TRBV21-1|.
TGTGCCAGCAGCAACGGACAGGGCATCTGGGAGTCCTACGAGCAGTACTTC
CASSNGQGIWESYEQYF
>TRBJ2-5|TRBD2|TRBV5-6|few
TGTGCCAGCAGCTTTGATAGCGGGAGAAGGGGAGAGACCCAGTACTTC
CASSFDSGRRGETQYF
>TRBJ2-3|.|TRBV29-1|few
TGCACCGGGGGGCGAAGTCAGACAGATACGCAGTATTTT
CTGGRSQTDTQYF
>TRBJ1-5|.|TRBV7-3|.
TGTGCCCCCAACACCCAGGGCAGGGGACTGAGTCAGCCCCAGCATTTT
CAPNTQGRGLSQPQHF
>TRBJ2-3|.|TRBV7-9|.
TGTGCCAGCAGCCGACGGGAGCCGATCACAGATACGCAGTATTTT
CASSRREPITDTQYF
>TRBJ2-1|.|TRBV7-2|.
TGTGCCAGCAGGAAAAGGGGGGACTCCCTCAATGAGCAGTTCTTC
CASRKRGDSLNEQFF
>TRBJ2-1|.|TRBV9|.
TGTGCCAGCAGCGTCTCCGGGAGTGGGAATGAGCAGTTCTTC
CASSVSGSGNEQFF
>TRBJ2-6|.|TRBV19|.
TGTGCCAGTACCATTGACAGCGGTGGGGCCAACGTCCTGACTTTC
CASTIDSGGANVLTF
>TRBJ2-7|TRBD1|TRBV5-1|.
TGCGCCAGCAGCCCCGCGACAGGGGACGACGAGCAGTACTTC
CASSPATGDDEQYF
>TRBJ1-2|.|TRBV30|.
TGTGCCTGGAGTTTTGGGACTATAGGGGGAGGCTACACCTTC
CAWSFGTIGGGYTF
>TRBJ2-1|TRBD2|TRBV9|many
TGTGCCAGCAGCGTAGGGGAGGGGACTAGCGGGAGGTGGAATGAGCAGTTCTTC
CASSVGEGTSGRWNEQFF
>TRBJ1-1|.|TRBV25-1|.
TGTGCCAGCAGTGAATTCCAGGCGGAGAACACTGAAGCTTTCTTT
CASSEFQAENTEAFF
>TRBJ1-2|.|TRBV19|few
TGTGCCAGTAGACCACAGGGTTTCGATGGCTACACCTTC
CASRPQGFDGYTF
>TRBJ2-7|.|TRBV5-4|.
TGTGCCAGCAGCTTGGTCAGGGTGTACGAGCAGTACTTC
CASSLVRVYEQYF
>TRBJ1-1|TRBD1|TRBV10-3|once
TGTGCCATCAGTGAGATACCGGGACAGGGCCCTATGAACACTGAAGCTTTCTTT
CAISEIPGQGPMNTEAFF
>TRBJ2-1|.|TRBV20-1|.
TGCAGTGCTAGATCCTACAATGAGCAGTTCTTC
CSARSYNEQFF